The rows below give T cell receptor beta chains drawn from one sample of a study of blood T cell repertoires in COVID-19. Sequencing was performed with immunoSEQ multiplex PCR; in TCRdb, only in-frame clones are kept and a portion is missing. Of about 220,000 clones listed, around four fifths were seen once; the top ten hold 8.2%. The material sequenced was peripheral blood. The receptor set was obtained from a woman aged 50 to 60 with acute or convalescent COVID-19. Both conserved end residues are part of each CDR3. Each record gives: J gene, D gene, V gene, clone size, CDR3 DNA, CDR3 protein. D genes are given only for firm matches. The size entry is marked missing in some rows and otherwise reads once, few, many or a size class.

TRBJ1-1 | - | TRBV6-5 | - | TGTGCCAGCAGTTACTCTACAGGGAACACTGAAGCTTTCTTT | CASSYSTGNTEAFF
TRBJ1-5 | TRBD1 | TRBV28 | - | TGTGCCAGCAGATTTGGACAGGGTAGCAATCAGCCCCAGCATTTT | CASRFGQGSNQPQHF
TRBJ1-1 | - | TRBV15 | - | TGTGCCACCAGCAGAGACAGGGGGAACACTGAAGCTTTCTTT | CATSRDRGNTEAFF
TRBJ2-7 | - | TRBV20-1 | - | TGCAGTGCTGCACAGGTTCACGAGCAGTACTTC | CSAAQVHEQYF
TRBJ2-3 | - | TRBV6-1 | - | TGTGCCAGCAGTGAACTAGCTAGCGAACATACGCAGTATTTT | CASSELASEHTQYF
TRBJ2-1 | - | TRBV24-1 | - | TGTGCCACCAGTGACCCCGACAGGAAGCAGTTCTTC | CATSDPDRKQFF
TRBJ2-2 | - | TRBV3-1/TRBV3-2 | - | TGTGCCAGCAGCCAAGAACGACTCGCGAACACCGGGGAGCTGTTTTTT | CASSQERLANTGELFF
TRBJ2-3 | - | TRBV27 | - | TGTGCCACTCGAGTACTGAGCACAGATACGCAGTATTTT | CATRVLSTDTQYF
TRBJ2-3 | - | TRBV5-5 | - | TGTGCCAGCAGCTTGAATCTGAACAGGGATACGCAGTATTTT | CASSLNLNRDTQYF
TRBJ2-1 | - | TRBV6-5 | once | TGTGCCAGCAGCCCAAAGACTACCGCCTTCGATGAGCAGTTCTTC | CASSPKTTAFDEQFF
TRBJ1-4 | - | TRBV11-2 | - | TGTGCCAGCAGCCCGGGAAGTGAAAAACTGTTTTTT | CASSPGSEKLFF
TRBJ2-3 | TRBD1 | TRBV24-1 | - | TGTGCCTCGGGACAGGGCACAGATACGCAGTATTTT | CASGQGTDTQYF
TRBJ2-2 | - | TRBV30 | - | TGTGCCTGGAGTGTAGGAAGGGGCGGCGGGGAGCTGTTTTTT | CAWSVGRGGGELFF
TRBJ1-1 | - | TRBV10-2 | - | TGCGCCAGCAGTGACCGGCGGGACACTGAAGCTTTCTTT | CASSDRRDTEAFF
TRBJ1-2 | - | TRBV6-5 | - | TGTGCCAGCAGTCGACAGTCACTCTCCACTTATGGCTACACCTTC | CASSRQSLSTYGYTF
TRBJ2-1 | TRBD2 | TRBV5-1 | - | TGCGCCAGCAGCCGCGCAGCGGGAGGCTCCTACAATGAGCAGTTCTTC | CASSRAAGGSYNEQFF
TRBJ1-5 | - | TRBV28 | - | TGTGCCAGCAGTTTAACAGAGTATAGCAATCAGCCCCAGCATTTT | CASSLTEYSNQPQHF
TRBJ2-7 | - | TRBV27 | - | TGTGCCAGCAGTTTATCCCCCGGGATTAGCTCCTACGAGCAGTACTTC | CASSLSPGISSYEQYF
TRBJ1-1 | - | TRBV18 | - | TGTGCCAGCTCACGCAAGGAGGACACTGAAGCTTTCTTT | CASSRKEDTEAFF
TRBJ2-3 | TRBD1 | TRBV5-6 | - | TGTGCCAGCAGCCTAGCGGGACAGGGGGCAACAGATACGCAGTATTTT | CASSLAGQGATDTQYF
TRBJ2-1 | - | TRBV24-1 | few | TGTGCCACCAGTGATCCGTCAGGGGAAACCTACAATGAGCAGTTCTTC | CATSDPSGETYNEQFF
TRBJ2-1 | TRBD2 | TRBV27 | - | TGTGCCAGCAGAGGGCTAGCGGACGACAATGAGCAGTTCTTC | CASRGLADDNEQFF
TRBJ2-2 | - | TRBV5-1 | - | TGCGCCAGCAGCTTAAACACAGGGATCACCGGGGAGCTGTTTTTT | CASSLNTGITGELFF
TRBJ2-7 | - | TRBV27 | once | TGTGCCAGCAGTTTTGGCCATCGCTACGAGCAGTACTTC | CASSFGHRYEQYF
TRBJ2-5 | TRBD2 | TRBV3-1/TRBV3-2 | - | TGTGCCAGCAGCCGTCTAGCGGGAGAGACCCAGTACTTC | CASSRLAGETQYF
TRBJ1-5 | - | TRBV6-6 | - | TGTGCCAGCACTACGGGAGGTCAGCCCCAGCATTTT | CASTTGGQPQHF
TRBJ1-1 | - | TRBV28 | few | TGTGCCAGCAGTTCACCATCAATGCCGCAAGGGGTGGGGAATGAAGCTTTCTTT | CASSSPSMPQGVGNEAFF
TRBJ1-1 | - | TRBV2 | - | TGTGCCAGCAAATTGTCAGGGGTGGGCGCTGAAGCTTTCTTT | CASKLSGVGAEAFF
TRBJ2-3 | - | TRBV28 | - | TGTGCCAGCAGTTTATTTGGGCTCAGCACAGATACGCAGTATTTT | CASSLFGLSTDTQYF
TRBJ2-2 | TRBD2 | TRBV19 | few | TGTGCCAGTACCCAACCCGAGCGGGGCGGGGAGCTGTTTTTT | CASTQPERGGELFF
TRBJ1-1 | - | TRBV19 | - | TGTGCCAGTAGTATTAGTTCAGGAGGTGAAGCTTTCTTT | CASSISSGGEAFF
TRBJ1-3 | - | TRBV18 | - | TGTGCCAGCTCACCAGGGGACTCCTATCTCTCTGGAAACACCATATATTTT | CASSPGDSYLSGNTIYF
TRBJ2-7 | - | TRBV27 | - | TGTGCCAGCAGTTTAGCGGGTGGGCACTACGAGCAGTACTTC | CASSLAGGHYEQYF
TRBJ2-7 | TRBD2 | TRBV30 | - | TGTGCCTGGAGCGAGCGGGAGGGAAACCTCGACGAGCAGTACTTC | CAWSEREGNLDEQYF
TRBJ2-2 | - | TRBV6-4 | - | TGTGCATATCTCGAGGGGGAAATTGTCGTCACCGGGGAGCTGTTTTTT | CAYLEGEIVVTGELFF
TRBJ2-7 | TRBD1 | TRBV5-8 | - | TGTGCCAGCAGCTTAGGGACAGCTCCTACGGAGCAGTACTTC | CASSLGTAPTEQYF
TRBJ2-7 | - | TRBV28 | - | TGTGCCAGCAGTTTCTCCGCTGGGGCAAGCGAGCAGTACTTC | CASSFSAGASEQYF